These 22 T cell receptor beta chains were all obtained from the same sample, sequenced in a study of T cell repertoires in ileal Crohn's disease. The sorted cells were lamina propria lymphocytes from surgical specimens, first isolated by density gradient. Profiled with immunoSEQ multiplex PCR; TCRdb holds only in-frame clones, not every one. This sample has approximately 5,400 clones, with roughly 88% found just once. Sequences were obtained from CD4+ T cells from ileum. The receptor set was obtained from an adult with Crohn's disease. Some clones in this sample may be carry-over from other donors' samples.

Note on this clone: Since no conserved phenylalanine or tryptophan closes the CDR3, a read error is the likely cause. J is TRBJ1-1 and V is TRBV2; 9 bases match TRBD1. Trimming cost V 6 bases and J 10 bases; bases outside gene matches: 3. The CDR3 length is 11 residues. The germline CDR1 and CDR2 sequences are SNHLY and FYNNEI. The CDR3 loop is CASRRDRVAFL. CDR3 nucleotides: TGTGCCAGCAGACGGGACAGGGTAGCTTTCCTT.

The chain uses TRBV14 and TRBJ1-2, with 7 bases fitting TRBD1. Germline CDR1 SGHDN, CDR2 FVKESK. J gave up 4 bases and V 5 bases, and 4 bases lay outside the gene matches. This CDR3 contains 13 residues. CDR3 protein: CASSYRGSYGYTF. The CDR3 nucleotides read TGTGCCAGCAGCTACAGGGGTTCCTATGGCTACACCTTC. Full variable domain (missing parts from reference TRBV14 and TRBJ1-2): EAGVTQFPSHSVIEKGQTVTLRCDPISGHDNLYWYRRVMGKEIKFLLHFVKESKQDESGMPNNRFLAERTGGTYSTLKVQPAELEDSGVYFCASSYRGSYGYTFGSGTRLTVV.

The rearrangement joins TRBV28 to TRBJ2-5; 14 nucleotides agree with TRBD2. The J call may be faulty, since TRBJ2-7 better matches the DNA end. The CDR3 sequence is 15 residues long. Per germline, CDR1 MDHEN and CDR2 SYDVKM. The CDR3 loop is CASSPGTSGRYEQYF. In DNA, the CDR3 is TGTGCCAGCAGTCCCGGGACTAGCGGGAGATACGAGCAGTACTTC.

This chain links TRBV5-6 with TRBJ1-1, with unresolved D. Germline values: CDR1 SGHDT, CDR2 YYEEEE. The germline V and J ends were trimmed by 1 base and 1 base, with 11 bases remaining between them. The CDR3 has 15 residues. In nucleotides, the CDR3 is TGTGCCAGCAGCTTGATCGGTCCAGGGAACACTGAAGCTTTCTTT. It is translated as CASSLIGPGNTEAFF.

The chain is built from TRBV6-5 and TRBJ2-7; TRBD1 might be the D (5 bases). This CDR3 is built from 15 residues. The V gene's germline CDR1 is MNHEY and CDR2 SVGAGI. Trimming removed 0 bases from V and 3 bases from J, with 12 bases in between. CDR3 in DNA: TGTGCCAGCAGTTACTCGAGGCAGGGTGGCTACGAGCAGTACTTC. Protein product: CASSYSRQGGYEQYF.

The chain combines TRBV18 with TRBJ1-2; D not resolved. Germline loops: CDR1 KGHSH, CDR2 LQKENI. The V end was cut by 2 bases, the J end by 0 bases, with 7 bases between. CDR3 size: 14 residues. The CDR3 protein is CASSPFPANYGYTF. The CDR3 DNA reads TGTGCCAGCTCACCATTTCCAGCTAACTATGGCTACACCTTC.

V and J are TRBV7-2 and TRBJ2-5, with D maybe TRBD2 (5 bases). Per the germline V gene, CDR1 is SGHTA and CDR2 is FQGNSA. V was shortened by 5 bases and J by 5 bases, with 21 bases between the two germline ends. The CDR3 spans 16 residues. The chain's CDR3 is CASSLDSAGVGETQYF. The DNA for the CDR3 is TGTGCCAGCAGCCTGGACTCCGCTGGCGTCGGGGAGACCCAGTACTTC.

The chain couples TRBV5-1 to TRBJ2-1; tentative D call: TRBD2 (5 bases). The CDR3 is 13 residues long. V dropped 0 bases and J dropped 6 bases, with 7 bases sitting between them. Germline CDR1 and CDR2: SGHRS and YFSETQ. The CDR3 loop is CASSLGLTNEQFF. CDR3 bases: TGCGCCAGCAGCTTGGGACTAACCAATGAGCAGTTCTTC.

The CDR3 here is CASRPGQGQYGYTF. The CDR3 DNA reads TGTGCCAGCAGACCCGGACAGGGCCAATATGGCTACACCTTC. The V gene is TRBV6-4, the J gene TRBJ1-2, with 8 positions matching TRBD1. The trim removed 6 bases at V and 5 bases at J, leaving 8 bases unmatched. In germline, CDR1 is MRHNA, CDR2 SNTAGT. The length of the CDR3 is 14 residues.

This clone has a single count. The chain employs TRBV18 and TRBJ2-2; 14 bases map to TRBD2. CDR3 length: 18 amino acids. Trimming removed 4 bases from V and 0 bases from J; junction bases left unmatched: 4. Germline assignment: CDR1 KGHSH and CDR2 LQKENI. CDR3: CASSRRLAGGPNTGELFF. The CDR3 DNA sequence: TGTGCCAGCTCACGCCGACTAGCGGGAGGGCCGAACACCGGGGAGCTGTTTTTT.

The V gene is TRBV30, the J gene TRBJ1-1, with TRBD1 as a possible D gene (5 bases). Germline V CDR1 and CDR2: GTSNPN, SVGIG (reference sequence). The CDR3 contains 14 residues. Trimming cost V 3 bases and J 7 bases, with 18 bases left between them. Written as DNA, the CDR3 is TGTGCCTGGAGCCAAGGAGCAGGGAGGTTTGAAGCTTTCTTT. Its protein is CAWSQGAGRFEAFF.

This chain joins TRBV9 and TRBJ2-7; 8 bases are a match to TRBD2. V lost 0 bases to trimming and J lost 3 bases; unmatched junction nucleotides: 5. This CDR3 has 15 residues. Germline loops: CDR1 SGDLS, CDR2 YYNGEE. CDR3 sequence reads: CASSVGGSGSYEQYF. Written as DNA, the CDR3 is TGTGCCAGCAGCGTAGGCGGAAGCGGGAGCTACGAGCAGTACTTC.

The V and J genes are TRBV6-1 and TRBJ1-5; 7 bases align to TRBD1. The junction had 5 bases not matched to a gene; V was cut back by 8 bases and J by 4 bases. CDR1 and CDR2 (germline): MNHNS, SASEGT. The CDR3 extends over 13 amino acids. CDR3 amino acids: CASVGTANQPQHF. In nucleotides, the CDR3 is TGTGCCAGCGTAGGGACAGCGAATCAGCCCCAGCATTTT.

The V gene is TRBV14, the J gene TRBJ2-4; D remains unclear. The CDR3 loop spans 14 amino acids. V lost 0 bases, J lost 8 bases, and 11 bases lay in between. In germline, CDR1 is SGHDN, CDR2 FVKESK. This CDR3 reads CASSQDVRRDIQYF. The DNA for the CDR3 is TGTGCCAGCAGCCAAGATGTTAGACGGGACATTCAGTACTTC.

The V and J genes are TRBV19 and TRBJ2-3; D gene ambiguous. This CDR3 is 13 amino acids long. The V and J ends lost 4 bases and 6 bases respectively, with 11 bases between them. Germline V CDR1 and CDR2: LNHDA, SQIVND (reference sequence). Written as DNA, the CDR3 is TGTGCCAGTAGTACCCTCCACGGGGATACGCAGTATTTT. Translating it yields CASSTLHGDTQYF.

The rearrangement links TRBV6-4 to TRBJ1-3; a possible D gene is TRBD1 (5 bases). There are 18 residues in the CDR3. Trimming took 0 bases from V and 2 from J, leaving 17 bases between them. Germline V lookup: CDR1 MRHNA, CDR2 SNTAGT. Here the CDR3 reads CASSDSCRAVRTGNTIYF. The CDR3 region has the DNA TGTGCCAGCAGTGACTCCTGCAGGGCTGTGAGAACTGGAAACACCATATATTTT.

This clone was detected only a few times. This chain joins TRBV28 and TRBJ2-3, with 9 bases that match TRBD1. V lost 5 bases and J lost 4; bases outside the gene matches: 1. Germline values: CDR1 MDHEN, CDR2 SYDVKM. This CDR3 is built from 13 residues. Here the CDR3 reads CASSGQGPDTQYF. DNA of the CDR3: TGTGCCAGCAGTGGACAGGGGCCAGATACGCAGTATTTT. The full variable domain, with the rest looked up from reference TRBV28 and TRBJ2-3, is DVKVTQSSRYLVKRTGEKVFLECVQDMDHENMFWYRQDPGLGLRLIYFSYDVKMKEKGDIPEGYSVSREKKERFSLILESASTNQTSMYLCASSGQGPDTQYFGPGTRLTVL.

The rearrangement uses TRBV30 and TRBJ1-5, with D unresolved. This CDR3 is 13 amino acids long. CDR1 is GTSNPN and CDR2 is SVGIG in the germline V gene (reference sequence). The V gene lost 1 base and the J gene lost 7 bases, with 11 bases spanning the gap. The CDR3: CAWSDLNVQPQHF. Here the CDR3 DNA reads TGTGCCTGGAGTGACCTAAACGTCCAGCCCCAGCATTTT.

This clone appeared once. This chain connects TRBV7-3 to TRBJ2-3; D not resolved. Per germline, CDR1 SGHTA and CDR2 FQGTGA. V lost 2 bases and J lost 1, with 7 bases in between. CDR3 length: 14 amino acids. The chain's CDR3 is CASSLLAGTDTQYF. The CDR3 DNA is TGTGCCAGCAGCTTACTGGCGGGCACAGATACGCAGTATTTT.

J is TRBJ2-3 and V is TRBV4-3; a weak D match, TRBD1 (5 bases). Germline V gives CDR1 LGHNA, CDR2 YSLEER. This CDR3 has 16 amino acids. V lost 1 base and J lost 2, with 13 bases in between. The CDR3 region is CASSQVTGSPTDTQYF. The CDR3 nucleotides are TGCGCCAGCAGCCAAGTTACAGGCTCCCCCACAGATACGCAGTATTTT.

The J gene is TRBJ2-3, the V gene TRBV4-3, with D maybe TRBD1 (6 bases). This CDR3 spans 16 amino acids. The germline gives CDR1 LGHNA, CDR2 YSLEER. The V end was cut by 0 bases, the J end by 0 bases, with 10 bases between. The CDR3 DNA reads TGCGCCAGCAGCCAAGAAGGACAGCTTAGCACAGATACGCAGTATTTT. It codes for CASSQEGQLSTDTQYF.

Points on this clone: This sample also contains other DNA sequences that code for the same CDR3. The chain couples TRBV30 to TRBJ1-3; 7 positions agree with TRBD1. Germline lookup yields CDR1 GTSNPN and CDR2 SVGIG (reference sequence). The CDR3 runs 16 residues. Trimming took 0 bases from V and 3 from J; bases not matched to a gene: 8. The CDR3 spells CAWSVDSGGVGNTIYF. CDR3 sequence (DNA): TGTGCCTGGAGTGTAGACTCAGGGGGAGTTGGAAACACCATATATTTT.